Listed here is a single T cell receptor beta chain. This sample stems from a study of T cell responses to AZD1222 COVID-19 vaccine. The CDR3 is 14 residues long. The V gene end was trimmed by 8 bases and the J gene end by 3 bases; junction bases not matched to a gene: 6. Germline-derived CDR1 and CDR2 are LGHNT and FRNRAP. Sequencing used immunoSEQ multiplex PCR; TCRdb keeps in-frame clones, though not all of them. There are around 200,000 clones in the sample; 90% to 95% occur only once, and under 2% lies in the top ten. The chain employs TRBV12-5 and TRBJ2-3, with 9 bases lining up with TRBD1. The origin of this receptor is an adult who received the AZD1222 COVID-19 vaccine. Here the sequenced sample was peripheral blood, taken 28 days after the second AZD1222 dose. In DNA form, the CDR3 reads TGTGCTAGTCTTACCGGGACAGGGACAGATACGCAGTATTTT. It translates to CASLTGTGTDTQYF.